These T cell receptor beta chains were read from a single sample in a study of blood T cell repertoires in COVID-19. Assay used: immunoSEQ multiplex PCR; TCRdb lists only in-frame clones, some missing. The sample records about 440,000 clones, about nine tenths being singletons. The material sequenced was PBMCs or T cells enriched from blood (not recorded which). The origin of the receptors is a man between 18 and 29 years old who had recovered from COVID-19. The CDR3 runs from the conserved cysteine through the conserved F or W. The D gene is left open where the match is weak. Clone sizes are given selectively: once, few, many, or a class where the clone is expanded.

j_call	v_call	clone_size	d_call	cdr3_nt	cdr3_aa
TRBJ2-7	TRBV6-5	-	TRBD2	TGTGCCAGCAGTACCAACAGCGGGAGTTACGAGCAGTACTTC	CASSTNSGSYEQYF
TRBJ2-1	TRBV7-3	-	-	TGTGCCAGCAGCTTAATAGCGGAACTGTGGGATGAGCAGTTCTTC	CASSLIAELWDEQFF
TRBJ2-1	TRBV12-5	once	-	TGTGCTAGTGCCCCCGGGGGCTACAATGAGCAGTTCTTC	CASAPGGYNEQFF
TRBJ2-1	TRBV5-6	-	TRBD2	TGTGCCAGCGGACTAGCGGGAAGCAATGAGCAGTTCTTC	CASGLAGSNEQFF
TRBJ1-5	TRBV28	-	-	TGTGCCAGCAGTTTGATCGCTCGGCAGCCCCAGCATTTT	CASSLIARQPQHF
TRBJ2-1	TRBV6-5	-	TRBD2	TGTGCCAGCAGGAGGGGACTAGCGACAACCAATGAGCAGTTCTTC	CASRRGLATTNEQFF
TRBJ2-5	TRBV3-1/TRBV3-2	-	-	TGTGCCAGCAGCCAAGATCCCAGTCAAGAGACCCAGTACTTC	CASSQDPSQETQYF
TRBJ2-1	TRBV19	few	-	TGTGCCAGTAGTATAGGGGACAACTCCTACAATGAGCAGTTCTTC	CASSIGDNSYNEQFF
TRBJ1-3	TRBV12-3/TRBV12-4	once	-	TGTGCCAGCGCGGGGGGGCTAGGAAACACCATATATTTT	CASAGGLGNTIYF
TRBJ1-2	TRBV12-3/TRBV12-4	once	-	TGTGCCAGCAGAGGGGTAAACTATGGCTACACCTTC	CASRGVNYGYTF
TRBJ2-2	TRBV3-1/TRBV3-2	-	TRBD2	TGTGCCAGCAGCCGCCTAGCGGGAGGAGGGGAGCTGTTTTTT	CASSRLAGGGELFF
TRBJ2-3	TRBV2	-	-	TGTGCCAGCAGTGAGGGGCGGACAGACCCTAGCACAGATACGCAGTATTTT	CASSEGRTDPSTDTQYF
TRBJ1-1	TRBV11-2	-	-	TGTGCCAGCAGCGGACGGGGGAATCGGACTGAAGCTTTCTTT	CASSGRGNRTEAFF
TRBJ1-5	TRBV5-1	-	-	TGCGCCAGCAGCTTGCAGGGTTTGAGCAATCAGCCCCAGCATTTT	CASSLQGLSNQPQHF
TRBJ1-6	TRBV10-1	-	-	TGCGCCAGCAGTACAGGGACCCCTAATTCACCCCTCCACTTT	CASSTGTPNSPLHF
TRBJ1-3	TRBV2	-	-	TGTGCCAGCAGTGGACTGGGAGTCGTGAGCTCCATATATTTT	CASSGLGVVSSIYF
TRBJ2-2	TRBV19	-	-	TGTGCCAGTAGTATCGGTCCCGAGACGAACACCGGGGAGCTGTTTTTT	CASSIGPETNTGELFF
TRBJ1-5	TRBV27	once	-	TGTGCCAGCAGTTTTTCGGGAATGCCCCAGCATTTT	CASSFSGMPQHF
TRBJ1-2	TRBV6-2/TRBV6-3	-	-	TGTGCCAGCAGCTCCATGGGCGGCTACACCTTC	CASSSMGGYTF
TRBJ1-1	TRBV19	once	-	TGTGCCAGTAGTATAGCGACGGGTTACACTGAAGCTTTCTTT	CASSIATGYTEAFF
TRBJ1-3	TRBV10-3	-	-	TGTGCCATCATGGGGCAAAACACCATATATTTT	CAIMGQNTIYF
TRBJ2-3	TRBV2	-	-	TGTGCCAGCAGGCGCCGTAGCGGCAGCACAGATACGCAGTATTTT	CASRRRSGSTDTQYF
TRBJ1-5	TRBV21-1	once	-	TGTGCCAGCAGCAAAGGGTGGGGAGCTCGGCCCCAGCATTTT	CASSKGWGARPQHF
TRBJ1-4	TRBV19	-	TRBD1	TGTGCCAGTAGTCCGATCGGACAGGGGTGGGAAAAACTGTTTTTT	CASSPIGQGWEKLFF
TRBJ2-1	TRBV5-1	few	-	TGCGCCAGCAGCACTAGTCTTCGGGTTGAGCAGTTCTTC	CASSTSLRVEQFF
TRBJ1-5	TRBV4-1	-	-	TGCGCCAGCAGCCAAGGAGGCTTCAATCAGCCCCAGCATTTT	CASSQGGFNQPQHF
TRBJ2-7	TRBV27	-	TRBD1	TGTGCCAGCAGTACCGGGACAGCTCCCTACGAGCAGTACTTC	CASSTGTAPYEQYF
TRBJ2-4	TRBV7-9	-	-	TGTGCCAGCAGCCCCCCGGCGGCACTAGCCAAAAACATTCAGTACTTC	CASSPPAALAKNIQYF
TRBJ2-1	TRBV9	few	TRBD2	TGTGCCAGCAGCAGTCGGACTAGCGGGAGCTCCTACAATGAGCAGTTCTTC	CASSSRTSGSSYNEQFF
TRBJ2-3	TRBV9	-	-	TGTGCCAGCAGCGTAGTGGCCGGAGGGGATACGCAGTATTTT	CASSVVAGGDTQYF
TRBJ1-5	TRBV28	once	-	TGTGCCAGCAGACCTCCTCTTAAAACGTCCCTATATCAGCCCCAGCATTTT	CASRPPLKTSLYQPQHF
TRBJ1-1	TRBV19	-	-	TGTGCCTCCTTAGTAGGGGGAATGAACACTGAAGCTTTCTTT	CASLVGGMNTEAFF
TRBJ1-2	TRBV13	-	TRBD1	TGTGCCAGCAGCCAAAGAAGGGGGCGCATTGGCTACACCTTC	CASSQRRGRIGYTF
TRBJ2-1	TRBV7-9	-	TRBD1	TGTGCCAGCAGCTCCGGACAGGGCGCCTACAATGAGCAGTTCTTC	CASSSGQGAYNEQFF
TRBJ1-2	TRBV19	-	-	TGTGCCAGTAGCGAAGGAGGGCTTGGCTACACCTTC	CASSEGGLGYTF
TRBJ1-3	TRBV4-2	-	-	TGTGCCAGCAGCCGGAGGGGGGGCCCTGGAAACACCATATATTTT	CASSRRGGPGNTIYF
TRBJ2-3	TRBV29-1	-	-	TGCAGCGTTGAAGCCTTCACCCAGGGGAGCTTGGATACGCAGTATTTT	CSVEAFTQGSLDTQYF
TRBJ2-6	TRBV6-5	-	-	TGTGCCAGCAGATCGGGGGTGGCTGGGGCCAACGTCCTGACTTTC	CASRSGVAGANVLTF
TRBJ1-3	TRBV7-3	-	-	TGTGCCAGCAGCTTAGACCGGGATGGAAACACCATATATTTT	CASSLDRDGNTIYF
TRBJ2-3	TRBV5-1	-	-	TGCGCCAGCAGCTTGGGGCAGACTAGCACAGATACGCAGTATTTT	CASSLGQTSTDTQYF
TRBJ1-1	TRBV28	-	-	TGTGCCAGCAGTTTGCGCGGGTTCACTGAAGCTTTCTTT	CASSLRGFTEAFF
TRBJ1-2	TRBV5-5	-	TRBD1	TGTGCCAGCAGCTCGGGGGAAGGGACAGCTAACTATGGCTACACCTTC	CASSSGEGTANYGYTF
TRBJ2-1	TRBV25-1	-	TRBD2	TGTGCCAGCAGTCCAGCGGGGGGAACCTACAATGAGCAGTTCTTC	CASSPAGGTYNEQFF
TRBJ1-2	TRBV6-5	once	-	TGTGCCAGCAGTACTACCAGGGCGGGGCATGGCTACACCTTC	CASSTTRAGHGYTF
TRBJ1-3	TRBV29-1	-	-	TGCAGCGTTGAACAGGGTATCTCTGGAAACACCATATATTTT	CSVEQGISGNTIYF
TRBJ1-5	TRBV6-5	-	-	TGTGCCAGCGGCGAGGTAGAGCCCCAGCATTTT	CASGEVEPQHF
TRBJ1-2	TRBV30	-	-	TGTGCCGGGACGGCGGTCGGCTATGGCTACACCTTC	CAGTAVGYGYTF
TRBJ2-1	TRBV4-2	once	-	TGTGCCAGCAGCCAAGAAGCCAATGAGCAGTTCTTC	CASSQEANEQFF
TRBJ1-5	TRBV27	-	TRBD1	TGTGCCAGCAGTCTCGACGGGACAGCTCGTTATCAGCCCCAGCATTTT	CASSLDGTARYQPQHF
TRBJ2-1	TRBV29-1	-	-	TGCAGCGTTGCGAGGGAGCTGGGGGGAGAGCAGTTCTTC	CSVARELGGEQFF
TRBJ1-2	TRBV3-1/TRBV3-2	-	TRBD1	TGTGCCAGCGTGGATAGCCAGGGGGTCCTCGGTGGCTACACCTTC	CASVDSQGVLGGYTF
TRBJ2-5	TRBV6-2/TRBV6-3	-	-	TGTGCCAGCAGTTATCGGTCTGCGGCGGTGTTTGGAGAGACCCAGTACTTC	CASSYRSAAVFGETQYF
TRBJ1-2	TRBV18	-	TRBD1	TGTGCCAGCTCACGACCACAGGGGGGTGGCTACACCTTC	CASSRPQGGGYTF